These 18 T cell receptor beta chains were all obtained from the same sample, sequenced in a study of blood T cell repertoires in COVID-19 (dated by TCRdb to the early 2020s). The library was generated by the immunoSEQ multiplex PCR assay. TCRdb carries this immuneACCESS record with in-frame sequences only. Its versions omit some clonotypes, under half of them owing to an unresolved V gene in the studies checked, with the rest unexplained. This sample comprises about 280,000 clones, 75% to 90% of them detected only once. In total, the top ten clones hold less than 1% of the sample. Sequenced material: peripheral blood. These receptors all come from a woman aged 40 to 55 who had recovered from COVID-19.

The chain links TRBV2 to TRBJ2-3; TRBD2 agrees at 11 bases. Germline assignment: CDR1 SNHLY and CDR2 FYNNEI. The CDR3 is 15 residues long. The V and J ends lost 8 bases and 8 bases, in that order; junction bases with no gene match: 12. This CDR3 reads CASGRTSGSPPTQYF. The DNA of the CDR3 is TGTGCCAGCGGGAGAACTAGCGGGAGCCCCCCTACGCAGTATTTT.

The rearrangement uses TRBV7-9 and TRBJ2-5; TRBD2 agrees at 14 bases. Per the germline V gene, CDR1 is SEHNR and CDR2 is FQNEAQ (reference sequence). Unmatched junction bases numbered 2, after V lost 0 bases and J lost 2 bases. The CDR3 totals 17 residues. The CDR3 loop reads CASSLAGLAGDQETQYF. CDR3 bases: TGTGCCAGCAGCTTAGCGGGACTAGCGGGAGATCAAGAGACCCAGTACTTC.

This chain links TRBV3-1 (or the pseudogene TRBV3-2) with TRBJ1-5; D is uncertain. The V end was cut by 0 bases, the J end by 6 bases, with 6 bases between. CDR1 LGHDT and CDR2 YNNKEL come from the germline V gene (reference sequence). This CDR3 has 13 residues. The CDR3 DNA is TGTGCCAGCAGCCAAGAGAGGGTTCAGCCCCAGCATTTT. Protein product: CASSQERVQPQHF.

This rearrangement joins TRBV7-3 to TRBJ2-1, with D maybe TRBD2 (6 bases). The V end lost 5 bases, the J end lost 2 bases, and 16 bases lay between the germline ends. This CDR3 is 16 amino acids long. Germline V CDR1 and CDR2: SGHTA, FQGTGA. The chain's CDR3 is CASSETSSRTYNEQFF. The CDR3 nucleotides read TGTGCCAGCAGCGAAACTAGCAGCCGAACCTACAATGAGCAGTTCTTC. The full variable domain, rest sourced from reference TRBV7-3 and TRBJ2-1, is GAGVSQTPSNKVTEKGKYVELRCDPISGHTALYWYRQSLGQGPEFLIYFQGTGAADDSGLPNDRFFAVRPEGSVSTLKIQRTERGDSAVYLCASSETSSRTYNEQFFGPGTRLTVL.

This clone came up a few times. The chain is built from TRBV19 and TRBJ2-5; 8 nucleotides align to TRBD1. Germline V lookup: CDR1 LNHDA, CDR2 SQIVND (reference sequence). The CDR3 totals 17 residues. Unmatched junction bases numbered 19, after V lost 8 bases and J lost 5 bases. CDR3: CASQAVGQGRKSETQYF. For the CDR3, the DNA is TGTGCCAGTCAAGCGGTTGGACAGGGTCGAAAATCGGAGACCCAGTACTTC. The full variable domain, in which reference TRBV19 and TRBJ2-5 provide the parts outside the CDR3, is DGGITQSPKYLFRKEGQNVTLSCEQNLNHDAMYWYRQDPGQGLRLIYYSQIVNDFQKGDIAEGYSVSREKKESFPLTVTSAQKNPTAFYLCASQAVGQGRKSETQYFGPGTRLLVL.

This clone came up many times. V and J are TRBV6-1 and TRBJ2-1; D may be TRBD2 (6 bases). Germline CDR1 is MNHNS and CDR2 is SASEGT. This CDR3 is built from 11 residues. V lost 3 bases and J lost 14, with 11 bases in between. The CDR3 region has the DNA TGTGCCAGCAGTGAGACTAGGAGGAAGTTCTTC. Its translation is CASSETRRKFF.

The chain links TRBV18 to TRBJ1-1; the D is unclear. The CDR3 is 12 residues long. The germline V and J ends were trimmed by 3 bases and 5 bases, with 7 bases remaining between them. Per the germline V gene, CDR1 is KGHSH and CDR2 is LQKENI. CDR3 region: CASSPSGTEAFF. CDR3 bases: TGTGCCAGCTCACCCAGCGGGACTGAAGCTTTCTTT.

J is TRBJ1-2 and V is TRBV11-2; the D gene is possibly TRBD1 (6 bases). The CDR3 length is 14 residues. Germline lookup yields CDR1 SGHAT and CDR2 FQNNGV. The V end was cut by 3 bases, the J end by 7 bases, with 15 bases between. The CDR3 DNA follows: TGTGCCAGCAGCTTCATACAGGGAGAGGGTGGCTACACCTTC. Protein sequence: CASSFIQGEGGYTF. The whole variable domain, filled in from reference TRBV11-2 and TRBJ1-2, reads EAGVAQSPRYKIIEKRQSVAFWCNPISGHATLYWYQQILGQGPKLLIQFQNNGVVDDSQLPKDRFSAERLKGVDSTLKIQPAKLEDSAVYLCASSFIQGEGGYTFGSGTRLTVV.

The chain is built from TRBV24-1 and TRBJ2-7; 10 nucleotides line up with TRBD1. This CDR3 has 16 residues. V dropped 1 base and J dropped 5; count of bases not matched to a gene: 7. Germline values: CDR1 KGHDR, CDR2 SFDVKD. This CDR3 reads CATSDFILGQGNEQYF. CDR3 sequence (DNA): TGTGCCACCAGTGATTTTATTTTGGGACAGGGGAACGAGCAGTACTTC.

The chain employs TRBV3-1 (or the pseudogene TRBV3-2) and TRBJ2-2; D call uncertain. Germline V gene lookup returns CDR1 LGHDT and CDR2 YNNKEL (reference sequence). Trimming left V 2 bases short and J 8 bases short, with 9 bases between. The CDR3 extends over 13 amino acids. CDR3 in amino acids: CASSQYNAGELFF. Written as DNA, the CDR3 is TGTGCCAGCAGCCAATATAATGCGGGGGAGCTGTTTTTT.

V is TRBV10-3 and J is TRBJ2-7; 10 bases map to TRBD2. This CDR3 is 15 amino acids long. J gave up 3 bases and V 10 bases, and 12 bases lay outside the gene matches. From germline, CDR1 is ENHRY and CDR2 SYGVKD. CDR3 amino acids: CATHQSSSGGYEQYF. As DNA, the CDR3 is TGTGCCACCCACCAGTCCTCTAGCGGGGGCTACGAGCAGTACTTC.

The chain has TRBV27 and TRBJ2-7, with 8 bases that match TRBD2. With V trimmed by 2 bases and J by 5 bases, 2 bases remained unmatched. Germline CDR1 and CDR2: MNHEY and SMNVEV (reference sequence). This CDR3 contains 13 residues. The CDR3 region is CASSLREGHEQYF. The CDR3 nucleotides are TGTGCCAGCAGTTTACGGGAGGGCCACGAGCAGTACTTC.

The rearrangement links TRBV5-1 to TRBJ2-1, with 11 bases fitting TRBD2. Trimming cost V 3 bases and J 2 bases; bases outside gene matches: 4. The CDR3 totals 16 residues. The germline gives CDR1 SGHRS, CDR2 YFSETQ. CDR3 nucleotide sequence: TGCGCCAGCAGCTCCGGACTAGCGGGCACCTACAATGAGCAGTTCTTC. This encodes CASSSGLAGTYNEQFF. The complete variable domain, with remaining parts taken from reference TRBV5-1 and TRBJ2-1, reads KAGVTQTPRYLIKTRGQQVTLSCSPISGHRSVSWYQQTPGQGLQFLFEYFSETQRNKGNFPGRFSGRQFSNSRSEMNVSTLELGDSALYLCASSSGLAGTYNEQFFGPGTRLTVL.

The rearrangement joins TRBV7-2 to TRBJ1-1; D possibly corresponds to TRBD1 (5 bases). The germline V gene encodes CDR1 SGHTA and CDR2 FQGNSA. The CDR3 consists of 15 residues. Trimming removed 5 bases at V and 3 bases at J, with 16 bases between. The DNA of the CDR3 is TGTGCCAGCAGCCCTCACGGGGGTGGTGACACTGAAGCTTTCTTT. Protein sequence: CASSPHGGGDTEAFF.

The chain has TRBV3-1 (or the pseudogene TRBV3-2) and TRBJ2-1, with 9 bases identical to TRBD2. V shed 6 bases and J 1 base; nucleotides not matched to a gene: 1. The CDR3 loop spans 14 amino acids. Germline loops: CDR1 LGHDT, CDR2 YNNKEL (reference sequence). CDR3 in amino acids: CASSLAGSYNEQFF. The DNA of the CDR3 is TGTGCCAGCAGTCTAGCGGGGTCCTACAATGAGCAGTTCTTC.

The chain links TRBV10-3 to TRBJ2-1; TRBD1 matches at 7 bases. V shed 3 bases and J 9 bases; nucleotides not matched to a gene: 26. CDR1 ENHRY and CDR2 SYGVKD come from the germline V gene. The CDR3 has 20 residues. In DNA form, the CDR3 reads TGTGCCATCAGTGATCCCGGACAGGCAGGAAGGGTCGGCGGCCCCGCTGAGCAGTTCTTC. This encodes CAISDPGQAGRVGGPAEQFF.

The V call is TRBV2, the J call TRBJ2-7, with a tentative D call TRBD2 (7 bases). V shed 8 bases and J shed 7 bases, with 18 bases lying between them. Looked up from germline, CDR1 is SNHLY and CDR2 is FYNNEI. CDR3 length: 13 amino acids. CDR3 in amino acids: CASEGDGGGEQYF. The CDR3 region has the DNA TGTGCCAGCGAGGGGGACGGCGGGGGAGAGCAGTACTTC.

The chain employs TRBV5-1 and TRBJ2-7; 8 positions match TRBD1. CDR3 length equals 20 residues. From germline, CDR1 is SGHRS and CDR2 YFSETQ. V shed 0 bases and J 0 bases; nucleotides not matched to a gene: 17. CDR3: CASSLEGGQGAFPRSYEQYF. The CDR3 nucleotides read TGCGCCAGCAGCTTGGAAGGGGGGCAGGGGGCCTTTCCTCGCTCCTACGAGCAGTACTTC.